Shown below are 16 T cell receptor beta chains from a single sample sequenced in a study of blood T cell repertoires in COVID-19. Sequencing used immunoSEQ multiplex PCR; TCRdb keeps in-frame clones, though not all of them. The sample records around 140,000 clones, 84% being singletons. Sequencing was performed on peripheral blood. Receptors were obtained from a man aged 25-45 years with COVID-19, enrolled during active disease.

In its sample, this clone was seen a few times. One end of the junction does not line up with germline, which may come from a read error. The chain employs TRBV12-3 or TRBV12-4 and TRBJ1-1; a possible D gene is TRBD1 (6 bases). This CDR3 has 10 amino acids. The CDR3 DNA reads as TGTGCCAGCAGCTCCCCCGGGACAAGCTTT. Amino acids: CASSSPGTSF.

The chain joins TRBV7-2 to TRBJ2-1, with a tentative D call TRBD2 (5 bases). This CDR3 region has 15 residues. V lost 0 bases, J lost 10 bases, and 16 bases lay in between. From germline, CDR1 is SGHTA and CDR2 FQGNSA. The chain's CDR3 is CASSLAGVPSQEQFF. The CDR3, as DNA: TGTGCCAGCAGCTTAGCGGGAGTCCCCTCGCAAGAGCAGTTCTTC.

V and J are TRBV5-4 and TRBJ1-4; D perhaps matches TRBD1 (6 bases). Germline CDR1 is SGHNT and CDR2 is YYREEE (reference sequence). V was shortened by 0 bases and J by 5 bases, with 14 bases between the two germline ends. The CDR3 runs to 16 residues. CDR3 sequence reads: CASSLVVTGTNEKLFF. The CDR3 nucleotides read TGTGCCAGCAGCTTGGTGGTTACAGGGACGAATGAAAAACTGTTTTTT. The whole variable domain, remainder taken from reference TRBV5-4 and TRBJ1-4, is ETGVTQSPTHLIKTRGQQVTLRCSSQSGHNTVSWYQQALGQGPQFIFQYYREEENGRGNFPPRFSGLQFPNYSSELNVNALELDDSALYLCASSLVVTGTNEKLFFGSGTQLSVL.

The genes are TRBV6-5 and TRBJ1-1, with D possibly matching TRBD1 (6 bases). Trimming removed 6 bases from V and 4 bases from J, with 18 bases in between. Germline V gives CDR1 MNHEY, CDR2 SVGAGI. This CDR3 spans 15 amino acids. The CDR3 nucleotides read TGTGCCAGCAGAGTGGGTTGGGGGCAAGGCACTGAAGCTTTCTTT. Its translation: CASRVGWGQGTEAFF.

The chain couples TRBV30 to TRBJ1-1; D is unclear. The CDR3 extends over 13 amino acids. CDR1 is GTSNPN, CDR2 SVGIG, per germline (reference sequence). Trimming pared 4 bases from V and 4 bases from J, leaving 13 bases between. The CDR3 region has the DNA TGTGCCTGGAATCTTCTTGAGGCCACTGAAGCTTTCTTT. This codes for CAWNLLEATEAFF.

The chain combines TRBV7-9 with TRBJ2-3; D call uncertain. Germline values: CDR1 SEHNR, CDR2 FQNEAQ (reference sequence). Deletions cut 1 base from V and 0 bases from J, with 8 bases between. The CDR3 runs 15 residues. The CDR3 spells CASSLVGRSTDTQYF. As DNA, the CDR3 is TGTGCCAGCAGCTTAGTTGGGCGCAGCACAGATACGCAGTATTTT.

This chain connects TRBV3-1 (or the pseudogene TRBV3-2) to TRBJ1-1, with D tentatively TRBD1 (5 bases). V dropped 1 base and J dropped 4 bases, with 10 bases sitting between them. CDR3 length: 14 residues. Germline V gives CDR1 LGHDT, CDR2 YNNKEL (reference sequence). As DNA, the CDR3 is TGTGCCAGCAGCCAAGCCCCGGGGGGCACTGAAGCTTTCTTT. Its translation: CASSQAPGGTEAFF.

The chain joins TRBV19 to TRBJ2-1, with 8 bases that match TRBD2. The germline gives CDR1 LNHDA, CDR2 SQIVND (reference sequence). This CDR3 region has 17 residues. V trimming: 5 bases; J trimming: 3 bases; junction bases outside the gene matches: 12. The CDR3 nucleotides are TGTGCCAGTAGTCCCCGGGGGGCGGGAGGCCTCTACAATGAGCAGTTCTTC. Protein product: CASSPRGAGGLYNEQFF.

This chain links TRBV9 with TRBJ1-1; D is uncertain. Germline loops: CDR1 SGDLS, CDR2 YYNGEE. The CDR3 extends over 14 amino acids. V lost 2 bases and J 11 bases, leaving 19 bases between the germline ends. The CDR3 region has the DNA TGTGCCAGCAGCGTCGCCGAGCGGGCTGAAGAGGCTTTCTTT. Protein product: CASSVAERAEEAFF.

The rearrangement links TRBV18 to TRBJ2-2; 14 bases are a match to TRBD2. The CDR3 length is 19 residues. Germline CDR1 reads KGHSH; CDR2 reads LQKENI. J was trimmed by 6 bases and V by 5 bases; bases with no gene match: 14. The CDR3 protein is CASSTFQQTSGRAPGELFF. In DNA, the CDR3 is TGTGCCAGCTCAACTTTCCAACAGACTAGCGGGAGGGCCCCCGGGGAGCTGTTTTTT.

The chain links TRBV7-9 to TRBJ2-1; 9 nucleotides align to TRBD1. The CDR3 contains 15 residues. Germline CDR1 is SEHNR and CDR2 is FQNEAQ (reference sequence). Trimming removed 5 bases from V and 6 bases from J; junction bases left unmatched: 8. CDR3 in amino acids: CASSGRQGGGNEQFF. The CDR3 DNA is TGTGCCAGCAGCGGCCGACAGGGGGGCGGCAATGAGCAGTTCTTC.

This clone was observed a single time. The chain is built from TRBV30 and TRBJ2-7; tentative D call: TRBD2 (5 bases). The CDR3 consists of 13 residues. Germline V gene lookup returns CDR1 GTSNPN and CDR2 SVGIG (reference sequence). Between the trimmed V and J ends, which lost 2 bases and 4 bases, there was a span of 12 bases. The CDR3 DNA is TGTGCCTGGAGTTCGGGGATTTGGTACGAGCAGTACTTC. Translated, it gives CAWSSGIWYEQYF.

The J gene is TRBJ1-5, the V gene TRBV27; D might be TRBD1 (5 bases). The CDR3 spans 15 residues. The germline V gene has CDR1 MNHEY and CDR2 SMNVEV (reference sequence). V was shortened by 5 bases and J by 7 bases, with 18 bases between the two germline ends. CDR3 DNA: TGTGCCAGCAGTCCCTCGGGGGTGTGGAAACAGCCCCAGCATTTT. It is translated as CASSPSGVWKQPQHF.

The V call is TRBV30, the J call TRBJ2-1; 12 bases map to TRBD2. With 5 bases clipped from V and 8 bases from J, the junction kept 4 bases outside the gene matches. Germline CDR1 is GTSNPN and CDR2 is SVGIG (reference sequence). This CDR3 is 13 amino acids long. The CDR3: CAWLGLAGHEQFF. In nucleotides, the CDR3 is TGTGCCTGGCTGGGACTAGCGGGTCATGAGCAGTTCTTC.

This clone was picked up one time. The J gene is TRBJ2-3, the V gene TRBV28; D is unresolved. With 5 bases removed from V and 8 bases from J, the gap between germline ends came to 14 bases. Germline V gene data show CDR1 as MDHEN and CDR2 as SYDVKM. This CDR3 contains 13 residues. In DNA, the CDR3 is TGTGCCAGCAGTGCGACTGGCTCCGGTACGCAGTATTTT. This codes for CASSATGSGTQYF.

The genes are TRBV7-9 and TRBJ2-7, with a possible D match to TRBD2 (6 bases). The length of the CDR3 is 15 residues. Between the trimmed V and J ends, which lost 5 bases and 2 bases, there was a span of 16 bases. Germline values: CDR1 SEHNR, CDR2 FQNEAQ (reference sequence). The CDR3 bases are TGTGCCAGCAGCCCGACTAGTACGGGGGCCTACGAGCAGTACTTC. Translated: CASSPTSTGAYEQYF.